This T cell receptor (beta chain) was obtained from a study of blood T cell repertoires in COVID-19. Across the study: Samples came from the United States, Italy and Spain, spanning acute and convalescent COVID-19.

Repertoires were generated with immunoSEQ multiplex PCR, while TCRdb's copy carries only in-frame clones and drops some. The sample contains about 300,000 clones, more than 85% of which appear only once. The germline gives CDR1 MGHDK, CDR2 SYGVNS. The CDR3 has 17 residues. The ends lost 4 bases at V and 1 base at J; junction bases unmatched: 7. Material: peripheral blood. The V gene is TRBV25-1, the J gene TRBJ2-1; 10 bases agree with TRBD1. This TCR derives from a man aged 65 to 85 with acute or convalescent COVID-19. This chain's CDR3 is CASSGGTGVVSYNEQFF. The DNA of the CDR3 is TGTGCCAGCAGTGGAGGGACAGGGGTAGTATCCTACAATGAGCAGTTCTTC.